This T cell receptor beta chain was sequenced during a study of blood T cell repertoires in COVID-19 (dated by TCRdb to 2019 to 2021). Regarding the research as a whole: Collaborator samples came from the United States, Italy and Spain and covered acute and convalescent phases of COVID-19. The prospective study material was composed of cDNA or gDNA derived from T cells, B-cell-depleted T cells, or PBMCs. The dataset comprised deeply sampled blood TCRbeta repertoires from subjects exposed to, actively infected with, or recovered from COVID-19. The repertoires were released in a freely available public database intended as a resource for research on the immune response to SARS-CoV-2. Samples were obtained from the ongoing ImmuneRACE study (first 160 participants) and from about 1,300 subjects provided by 6 global collaborators. A de-identified subject ID, COVID-19 status, age in years and sex were almost always included in the sample metadata. Where HLA class I and class II types were available, the types were taken from metadata supplied by the sample provider, not from assay-based typing.

TCRbeta CDR3 regions were amplified from genomic DNA by means of the immunoSEQ Assay, a bias-controlled multiplex PCR. As for how the authors treated the data: The number of nucleated cells in each sample was estimated from the amplification of reference gene primers within the assay. Sequence reads were collapsed and filtered to measure the absolute abundance of every unique TCRbeta CDR3 rearrangement. For each sample, productive Simpson clonality was calculated as the square root of Simpson's diversity index across productive rearrangements. This is the immuneACCESS table as TCRdb keeps it, with only in-frame sequences that have V and J called. A part of the clones is gone; compared with another copy, unresolved V genes explain less than half, and the rest is unexplained. The D gene and trimming were derived from the DNA, and the V and J assignments and clone size from that table. The sample has roughly 45,000 clones on record, 75% to 90% of them singletons. Clones ranked in the top ten supply over 10% of the sample.

In the germline V gene, CDR1 corresponds to LGHNA and CDR2 to YNFKEQ. The CDR3, from cysteine to phenylalanine, totals 14 residues. Only the CDR3 DNA stays, 42 bases, in frame from base 1. The germline V end is reduced by 4 bases and the J end by 5 bases; junction bases left unmatched: 4. Each collaborating institution followed its own protocols to collect whole blood in K2EDTA tubes. For TCRbeta analysis, collaborator samples were shipped as frozen whole blood, as isolated PBMCs, or as DNA extracted from either sample type. Remarks on this clone: Its antigen specificity is not known. Nothing much larger sits one base from this clone, and base qualities are not available.

On the study overall, not on this receptor specifically: How much clinical and demographic metadata was included differed by source and by participant, and the metadata was provided uncurated.

The rearranged chain carries TRBV4-2 and TRBJ1-5; 8 nucleotides in the junction match TRBD1. The sample was peripheral blood. The receptor was isolated from a human donor in a cohort sampled during active COVID-19. The CDR3 corresponds to CASSRDRKDQPQHF. The bases are TGTGCCAGCAGCCGGGACAGGAAAGATCAGCCCCAGCATTTT.